These 5 T cell receptor beta chains share one sample of origin, sequenced in a study of Graves' ophthalmopathy and Graves' hyperthyroidism (dated by TCRdb to 2016 to 2018). Sequencing was carried out with an Illumina HiSeq 2000. For repertoire sequencing, the TCR beta CDR3 regions were amplified from RNA transcripts. The first round was an RT-PCR using HTBI primers with the Qiagen OneStep RT-PCR kit, and this first round was followed by a second-round multiplex PCR, then size selection and purification. The public reads were quality trimmed at Q25 with fastp and then assembled into clones with MiXCR by TCRdb, keeping productive beta chains. Every entry covers one CDR3 protein and lists the most common genes and DNA from its rows. This sample is represented by hundreds of thousands of distinct CDR3 sequences; 22% of them were singletons. Approximately 7.7% of the sample lies in the top ten. Sequenced input: peripheral blood. Receptors were obtained from a young woman with stable Graves' hyperthyroidism. Some clones in this sample may be carry-over from other donors' samples. Donor details come from another sample of the same person, matched by shared clones.

This sequence joins TRBV30 and TRBJ1-6; the D is unclear. The CDR3 has 13 amino acids. V was shortened by 0 bases and J by 10 bases, with 10 bases between the two germline ends. In germline, CDR1 is GTSNPN, CDR2 SVGIG (reference sequence). CDR3 region: CAWSVVGGSPLHF. Written as DNA, the CDR3 is TGTGCCTGGAGTGTAGTGGGAGGGTCACCCCTCCACTTT.

This clonotype was observed many times. The chain is built from TRBV11-1 and TRBJ1-2, with TRBD1 matching over 7 bases. The CDR3 totals 19 residues. Germline CDR1 is SGHAT and CDR2 is FQDESV (reference sequence). V lost 1 base to trimming and J lost 3 bases; unmatched junction nucleotides: 17. CDR3 amino acids: CASSLVSGTDLAFDYGYTF. In DNA form, the CDR3 reads TGTGCCAGCAGCTTAGTATCGGGGACAGACCTGGCTTTCGACTATGGCTACACCTTC.

This clonotype was picked up many times. V and J are TRBV12-3 or TRBV12-4 and TRBJ2-7, with D perhaps being TRBD1 or TRBD2 (5 bases each). CDR3 length: 15 amino acids. Trimming shortened V by 1 base and J by 5 bases, and 15 bases separated the two germline ends. CDR3 protein: CASSLDGTGSNEQYF. DNA of the CDR3: TGTGCCAGCAGTTTAGACGGGACGGGGAGTAACGAGCAGTACTTC.

This clonotype was found many times. The V and J genes are TRBV27 and TRBJ1-6, with 8 bases lining up with TRBD1. J lost 0 bases, V lost 7 bases, and 2 bases had no gene match. Germline values: CDR1 MNHEY, CDR2 SMNVEV (reference sequence). The length of the CDR3 is 15 residues. This CDR3 is CASTQGASYNSPLHF. The CDR3 DNA sequence: TGTGCCAGCACCCAGGGGGCCTCCTATAATTCACCCCTCCACTTT.

The chain employs TRBV5-1 and TRBJ1-1; D is uncertain. CDR1 and CDR2 from the germline V gene are SGHRS and YFSETQ. CDR3 length equals 14 residues. Trimming took off 0 bases at V and 2 bases at J, with 8 bases between the two ends. The CDR3 coding sequence is TGCGCCAGCAGCTTGGACGGGTTCAACACTGAAGCTTTCTTT. Translated: CASSLDGFNTEAFF.